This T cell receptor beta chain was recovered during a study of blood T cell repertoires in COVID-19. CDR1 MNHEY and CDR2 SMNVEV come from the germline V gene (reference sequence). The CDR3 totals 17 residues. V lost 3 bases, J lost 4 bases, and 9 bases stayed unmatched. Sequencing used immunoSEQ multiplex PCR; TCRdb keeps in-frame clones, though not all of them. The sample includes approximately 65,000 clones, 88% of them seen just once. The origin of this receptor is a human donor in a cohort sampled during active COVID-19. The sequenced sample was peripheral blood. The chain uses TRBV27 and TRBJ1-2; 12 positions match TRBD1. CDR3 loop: CASSFRGQGAIGYGYTF. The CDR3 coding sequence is TGTGCCAGCAGTTTTCGGGGACAGGGGGCGATAGGCTATGGCTACACCTTC.